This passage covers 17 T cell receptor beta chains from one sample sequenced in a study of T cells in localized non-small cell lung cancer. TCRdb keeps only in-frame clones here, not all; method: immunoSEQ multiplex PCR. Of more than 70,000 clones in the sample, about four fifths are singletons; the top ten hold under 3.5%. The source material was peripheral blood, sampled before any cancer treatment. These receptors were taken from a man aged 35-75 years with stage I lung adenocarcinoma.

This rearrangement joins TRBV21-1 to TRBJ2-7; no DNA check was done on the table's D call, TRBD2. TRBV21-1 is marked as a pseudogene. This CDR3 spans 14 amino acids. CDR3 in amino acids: CASSKARGRSEQYF. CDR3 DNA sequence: TGTGCCAGCAGCAAAGCCCGGGGTAGAAGTGAGCAGTACTTC.

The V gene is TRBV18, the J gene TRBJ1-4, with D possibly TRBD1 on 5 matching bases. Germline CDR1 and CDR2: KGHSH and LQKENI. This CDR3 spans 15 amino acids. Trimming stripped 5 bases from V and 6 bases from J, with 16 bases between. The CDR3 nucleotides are TGTGCCAGCTCAACAAAAAAGGGGTTCGATGAAAAACTGTTTTTT. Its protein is CASSTKKGFDEKLFF. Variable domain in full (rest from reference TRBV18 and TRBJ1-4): NAGVMQNPRHLVRRRGQEARLRCSPMKGHSHVYWYRQLPEEGLKFMVYLQKENIIDESGMPKERFSAEFPKEGPSILRIQQVVRGDSAAYFCASSTKKGFDEKLFFGSGTQLSVL.

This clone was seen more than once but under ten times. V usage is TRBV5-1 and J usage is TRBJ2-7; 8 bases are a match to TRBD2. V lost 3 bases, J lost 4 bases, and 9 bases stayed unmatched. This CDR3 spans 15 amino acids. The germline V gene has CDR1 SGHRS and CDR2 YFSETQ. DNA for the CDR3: TGCGCCAGCAGCTATAACATAGCGGGGAGTTACGAGCAGTACTTC. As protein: CASSYNIAGSYEQYF.

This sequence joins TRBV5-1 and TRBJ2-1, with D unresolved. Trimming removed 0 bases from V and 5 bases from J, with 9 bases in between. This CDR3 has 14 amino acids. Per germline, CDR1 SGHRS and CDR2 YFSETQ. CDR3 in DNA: TGCGCCAGCAGCTTGGTGGTGGACGACAATGAGCAGTTCTTC. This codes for CASSLVVDDNEQFF.

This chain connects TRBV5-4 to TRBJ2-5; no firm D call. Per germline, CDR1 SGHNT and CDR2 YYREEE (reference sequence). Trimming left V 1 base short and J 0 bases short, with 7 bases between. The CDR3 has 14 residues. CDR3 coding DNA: TGTGCCAGCAGCTTGCGGCGGAACCAAGAGACCCAGTACTTC. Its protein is CASSLRRNQETQYF. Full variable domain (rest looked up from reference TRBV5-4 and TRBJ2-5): ETGVTQSPTHLIKTRGQQVTLRCSSQSGHNTVSWYQQALGQGPQFIFQYYREEENGRGNFPPRFSGLQFPNYSSELNVNALELDDSALYLCASSLRRNQETQYFGPGTRLLVL.

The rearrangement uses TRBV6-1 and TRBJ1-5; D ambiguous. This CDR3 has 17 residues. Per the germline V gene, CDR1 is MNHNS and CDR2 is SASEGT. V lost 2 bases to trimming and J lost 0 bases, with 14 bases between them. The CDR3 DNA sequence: TGTGCCAGCAGTGAATCGTTAGGCAGGAGTAGCAATCAGCCCCAGCATTTT. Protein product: CASSESLGRSSNQPQHF.

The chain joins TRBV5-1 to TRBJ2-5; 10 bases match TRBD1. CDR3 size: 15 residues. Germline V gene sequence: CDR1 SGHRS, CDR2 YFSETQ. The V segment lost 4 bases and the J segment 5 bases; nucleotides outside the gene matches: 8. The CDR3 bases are TGCGCCAGCAGCACCTCGACAGGGGGCGTGGAGACCCAGTACTTC. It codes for CASSTSTGGVETQYF. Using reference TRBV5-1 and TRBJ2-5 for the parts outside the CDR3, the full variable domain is KAGVTQTPRYLIKTRGQQVTLSCSPISGHRSVSWYQQTPGQGLQFLFEYFSETQRNKGNFPGRFSGRQFSNSRSEMNVSTLELGDSALYLCASSTSTGGVETQYFGPGTRLLVL.

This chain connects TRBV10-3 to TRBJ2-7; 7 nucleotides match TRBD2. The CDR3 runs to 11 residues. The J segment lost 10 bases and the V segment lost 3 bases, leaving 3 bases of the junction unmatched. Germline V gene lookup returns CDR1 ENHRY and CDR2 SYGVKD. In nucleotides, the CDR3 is TGTGCCATCAGTGAAGAGCGGGGACAGTACTTC. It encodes CAISEERGQYF.

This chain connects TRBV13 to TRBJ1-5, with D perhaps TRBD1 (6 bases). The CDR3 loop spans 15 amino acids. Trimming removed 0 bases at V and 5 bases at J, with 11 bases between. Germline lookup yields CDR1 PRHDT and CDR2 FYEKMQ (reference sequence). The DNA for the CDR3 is TGTGCCAGCAGCTTAGGAGGGGGGGGCGATCAGCCCCAGCATTTT. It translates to CASSLGGGGDQPQHF.

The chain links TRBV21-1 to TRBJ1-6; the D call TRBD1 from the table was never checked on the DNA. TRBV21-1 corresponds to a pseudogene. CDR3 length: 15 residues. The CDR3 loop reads CASSKGWAGNSPLHF. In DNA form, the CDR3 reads TGTGCCAGCAGCAAAGGGTGGGCTGGGAATTCACCCCTCCACTTT.

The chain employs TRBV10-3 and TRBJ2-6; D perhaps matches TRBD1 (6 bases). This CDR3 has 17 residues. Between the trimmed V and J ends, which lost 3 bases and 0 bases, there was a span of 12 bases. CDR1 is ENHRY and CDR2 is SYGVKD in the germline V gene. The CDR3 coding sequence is TGTGCCATCAGTGACCCTACAGGGTCCTCTGGGGCCAACGTCCTGACTTTC. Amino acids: CAISDPTGSSGANVLTF.

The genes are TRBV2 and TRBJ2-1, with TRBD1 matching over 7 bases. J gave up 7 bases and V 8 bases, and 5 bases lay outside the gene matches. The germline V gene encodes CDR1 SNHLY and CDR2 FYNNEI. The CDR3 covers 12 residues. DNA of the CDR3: TGTGCCAGCGACGTCAGGGGGAATGAGCAGTTCTTC. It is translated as CASDVRGNEQFF.

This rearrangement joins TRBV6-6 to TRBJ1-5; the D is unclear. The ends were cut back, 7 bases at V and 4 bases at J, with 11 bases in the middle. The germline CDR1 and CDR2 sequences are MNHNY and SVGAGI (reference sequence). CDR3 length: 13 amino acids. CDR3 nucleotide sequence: TGTGCCAGCACAAAAACCGTTAATCAGCCCCAGCATTTT. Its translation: CASTKTVNQPQHF.

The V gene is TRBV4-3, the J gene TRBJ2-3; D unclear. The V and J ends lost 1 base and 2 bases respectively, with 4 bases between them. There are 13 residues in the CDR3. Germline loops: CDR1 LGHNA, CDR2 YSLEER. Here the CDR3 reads CASSQGDTDTQYF. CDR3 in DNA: TGCGCCAGCAGCCAAGGAGACACAGATACGCAGTATTTT.

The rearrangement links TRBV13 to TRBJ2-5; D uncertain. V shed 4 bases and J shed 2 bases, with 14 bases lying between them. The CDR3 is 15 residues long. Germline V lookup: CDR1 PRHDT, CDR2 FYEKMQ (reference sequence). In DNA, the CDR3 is TGTGCCAGCAGCTCATTCGCCGGGCAGCAAGAGACCCAGTACTTC. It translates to CASSSFAGQQETQYF.

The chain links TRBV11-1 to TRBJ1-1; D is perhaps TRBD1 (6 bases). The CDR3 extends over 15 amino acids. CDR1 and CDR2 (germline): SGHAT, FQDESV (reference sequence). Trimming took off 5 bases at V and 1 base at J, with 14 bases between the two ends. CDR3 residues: CASSPSRQANTEAFF. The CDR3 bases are TGTGCCAGCAGCCCCTCCCGACAGGCGAACACTGAAGCTTTCTTT.

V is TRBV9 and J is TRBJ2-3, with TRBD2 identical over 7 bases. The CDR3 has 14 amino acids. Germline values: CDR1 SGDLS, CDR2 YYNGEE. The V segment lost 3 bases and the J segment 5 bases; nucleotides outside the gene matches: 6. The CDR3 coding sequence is TGTGCCAGCAGCGCCGGACTAGGAGGAGATACGCAGTATTTT. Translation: CASSAGLGGDTQYF.